These T cell receptor beta chains were read from a single sample in a study of blood T cell repertoires in COVID-19. Libraries were prepared by immunoSEQ multiplex PCR; TCRdb keeps only in-frame clonotypes and omits some of them. The table lists about 200,000 clones, approximately 86% of them singletons. The source material was PBMCs or T cells enriched from blood (not recorded which). The source of these receptors is a woman in her thirties or forties with acute COVID-19. The CDR3 runs from the conserved cysteine through the conserved F or W. The D gene is left open where the match is weak. Size is stated for part of the rows, as once, few or many counts, or as a class when the clone is expanded.

.	TRBV29-1	TRBJ1-1	.	TGCAGCCACTACGGGTCTGGGTACACTGAAGCTTTCTTT	CSHYGSGYTEAFF
.	TRBV4-1	TRBJ1-1	once	TGCGCCAGCAGGGGGGGACGGGGTGGGGGTTTCACTGAAGCTTTCTTT	CASRGGRGGGFTEAFF
TRBD1	TRBV28	TRBJ1-4	.	TGTGCCAGCAGGAGAACACAGGGGACTAATGAAAAACTGTTTTTT	CASRRTQGTNEKLFF
.	TRBV19	TRBJ2-7	.	TGTGCCAGTAGCGGGGGGCTGTACGAGCAGTACTTC	CASSGGLYEQYF
TRBD1	TRBV3-1/TRBV3-2	TRBJ2-7	once	TGTGCCAGCAGCCCATGGGACAGGGATTTAGGTGAGCAGTACTTC	CASSPWDRDLGEQYF
TRBD2	TRBV6-2/TRBV6-3	TRBJ2-1	once	TGTGCCAGCAGTAGCCTAGCGGGATACAATGAGCAGTTCTTC	CASSSLAGYNEQFF
.	TRBV6-5	TRBJ2-2	.	TGTGCCAGCAGTTACTACGGCAACTACGGGGAGCTGTTTTTT	CASSYYGNYGELFF
.	TRBV28	TRBJ1-4	.	TGTGCCAGCAGTTTCTACGGGGAACTGTTTTTT	CASSFYGELFF
TRBD1	TRBV10-3	TRBJ1-6	.	TGTGCCATCAGTGAGTCTTGGTCAGGGGACAGCTCCTATAATTCACCCCTCCACTTT	CAISESWSGDSSYNSPLHF
TRBD2	TRBV10-2	TRBJ2-1	.	TGCGCCAGCAGTGGCCTGGGAGGGTCCACTGAGCAGTTCTTC	CASSGLGGSTEQFF
TRBD1	TRBV7-9	TRBJ2-1	.	TGTGCCAGCAGCCGGAGAACCGGGACAGGGCAGTTCTTC	CASSRRTGTGQFF
.	TRBV21-1	TRBJ2-7	.	TGTGCCAGCACCCGAAGAGGGCGCCGACCAGAGTACGAGCAGTACTTC	CASTRRGRRPEYEQYF
.	TRBV9	TRBJ2-7	once	TGTGCCAGCAGCGGCGGTGGCTCCTACGAGCAGTACTTC	CASSGGGSYEQYF
.	TRBV24-1	TRBJ2-3	.	TGTGCCACCAGTGACTGGGACACTCTAGGGCAGTATTTT	CATSDWDTLGQYF
.	TRBV24-1	TRBJ2-2	.	TGTGCCACCAGTGATGCTGGACGGGATGGCGGGGAGCTGTTTTTT	CATSDAGRDGGELFF
.	TRBV7-2	TRBJ2-1	.	TGTGCCAGCAGCTTAGGCCCCGGGGCCTACAATGAGCAGTTCTTC	CASSLGPGAYNEQFF